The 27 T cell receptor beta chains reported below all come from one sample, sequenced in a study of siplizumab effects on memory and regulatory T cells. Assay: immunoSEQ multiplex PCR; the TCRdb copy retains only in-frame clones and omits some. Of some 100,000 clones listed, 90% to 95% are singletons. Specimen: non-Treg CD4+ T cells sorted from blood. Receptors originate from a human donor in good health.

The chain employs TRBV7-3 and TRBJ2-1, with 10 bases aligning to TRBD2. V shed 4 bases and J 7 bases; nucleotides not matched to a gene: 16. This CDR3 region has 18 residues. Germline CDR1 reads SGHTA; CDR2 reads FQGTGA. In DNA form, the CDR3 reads TGTGCCAGCAGCTCCAATCTTTTAAGCGGGAGGGCCCCAAATGAGCAGTTCTTC. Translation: CASSSNLLSGRAPNEQFF.

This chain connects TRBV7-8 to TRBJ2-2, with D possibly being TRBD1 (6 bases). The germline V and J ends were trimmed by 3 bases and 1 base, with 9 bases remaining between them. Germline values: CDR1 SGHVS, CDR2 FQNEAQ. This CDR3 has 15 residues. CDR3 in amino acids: CASSLRTVNTGELFF. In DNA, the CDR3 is TGTGCCAGCAGCTTGAGGACAGTGAACACCGGGGAGCTGTTTTTT.

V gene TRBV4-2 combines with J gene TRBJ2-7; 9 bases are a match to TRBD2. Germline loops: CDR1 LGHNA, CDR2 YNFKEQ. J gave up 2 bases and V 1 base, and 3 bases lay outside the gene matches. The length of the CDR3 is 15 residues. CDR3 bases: TGTGCCAGCAGCCAAGGGCCTAGCGGGGCCTACGAGCAGTACTTC. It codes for CASSQGPSGAYEQYF.

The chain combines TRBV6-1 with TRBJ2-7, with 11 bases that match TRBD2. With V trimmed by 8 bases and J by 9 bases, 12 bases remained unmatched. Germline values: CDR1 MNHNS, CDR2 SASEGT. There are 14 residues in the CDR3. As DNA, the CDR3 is TGTGCCAGCGGGGTAGCGGGAGGGTTTCAAGGGCAGTACTTC. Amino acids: CASGVAGGFQGQYF.

In DNA, the CDR3 is TGCGCCAGCAGTGAACGCCGGGACAGCTCTGGAAACACCATATATTTT. Translating it yields CASSERRDSSGNTIYF. The rearrangement joins TRBV10-1 to TRBJ1-3; TRBD1 matches at 7 bases. J gave up 0 bases and V 3 bases, and 5 bases lay outside the gene matches. This CDR3 has 16 residues. Germline lookup yields CDR1 WNHNN and CDR2 SYGVQD (reference sequence).

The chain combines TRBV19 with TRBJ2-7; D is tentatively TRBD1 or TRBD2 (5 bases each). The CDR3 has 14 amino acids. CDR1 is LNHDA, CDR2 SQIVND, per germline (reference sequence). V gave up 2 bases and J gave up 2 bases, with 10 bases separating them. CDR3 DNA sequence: TGTGCCAGTAGTATACTCGGGGCGCCCTACGAGCAGTACTTC. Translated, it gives CASSILGAPYEQYF.

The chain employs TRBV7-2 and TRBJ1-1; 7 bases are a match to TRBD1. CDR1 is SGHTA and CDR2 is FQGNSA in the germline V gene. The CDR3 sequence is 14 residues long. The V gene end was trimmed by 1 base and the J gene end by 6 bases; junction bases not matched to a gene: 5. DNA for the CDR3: TGTGCCAGCAGCTTAGAGACAGGGATATCTGAAGCTTTCTTT. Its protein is CASSLETGISEAFF.

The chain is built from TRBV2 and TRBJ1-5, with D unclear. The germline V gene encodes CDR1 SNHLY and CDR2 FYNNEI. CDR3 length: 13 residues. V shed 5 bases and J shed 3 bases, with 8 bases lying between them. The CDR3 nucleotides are TGTGCCAGCAGTCCCTTAAACAATCAGCCCCAGCATTTT. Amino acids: CASSPLNNQPQHF.

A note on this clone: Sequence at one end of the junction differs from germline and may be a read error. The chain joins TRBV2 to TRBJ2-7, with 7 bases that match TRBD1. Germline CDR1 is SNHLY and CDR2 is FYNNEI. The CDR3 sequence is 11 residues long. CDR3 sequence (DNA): TGTGCCAGCAGTGAAATTTTGGACAGGCACTTC. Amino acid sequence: CASSEILDRHF.

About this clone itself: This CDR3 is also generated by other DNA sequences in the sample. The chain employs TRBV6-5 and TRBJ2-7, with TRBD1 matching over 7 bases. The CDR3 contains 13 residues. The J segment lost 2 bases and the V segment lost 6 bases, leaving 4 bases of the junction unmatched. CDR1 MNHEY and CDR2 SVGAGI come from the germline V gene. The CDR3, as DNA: TGTGCCAGCAGCCGTGACAGGGCCTACGAGCAGTACTTC. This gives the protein CASSRDRAYEQYF.

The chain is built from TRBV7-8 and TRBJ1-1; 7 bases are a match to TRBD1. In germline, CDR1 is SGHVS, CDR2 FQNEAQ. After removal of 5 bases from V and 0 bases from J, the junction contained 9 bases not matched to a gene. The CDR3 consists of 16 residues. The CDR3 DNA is TGTGCCAGCAGCCCCAAGGAGACAGGGCTGAACACTGAAGCTTTCTTT. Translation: CASSPKETGLNTEAFF.

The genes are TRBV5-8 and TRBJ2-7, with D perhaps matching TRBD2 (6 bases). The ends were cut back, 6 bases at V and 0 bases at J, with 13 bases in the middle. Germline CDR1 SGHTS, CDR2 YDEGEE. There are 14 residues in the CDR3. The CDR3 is CASNEVGLSYEQYF. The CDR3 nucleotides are TGTGCCAGCAACGAGGTGGGACTCTCCTACGAGCAGTACTTC.

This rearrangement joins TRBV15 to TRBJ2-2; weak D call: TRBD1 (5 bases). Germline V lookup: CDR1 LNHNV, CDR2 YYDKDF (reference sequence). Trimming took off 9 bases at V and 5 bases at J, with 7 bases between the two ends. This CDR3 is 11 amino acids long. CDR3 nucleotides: TGTGCCACAGGGGCTACCGGGGAGCTGTTTTTT. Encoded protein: CATGATGELFF.

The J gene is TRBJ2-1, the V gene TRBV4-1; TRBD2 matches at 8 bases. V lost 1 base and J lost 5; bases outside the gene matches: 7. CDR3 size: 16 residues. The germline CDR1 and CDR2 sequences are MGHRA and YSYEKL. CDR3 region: CASSQVSSGGNNEQFF. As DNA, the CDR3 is TGCGCCAGCAGCCAAGTGTCCAGCGGGGGTAACAATGAGCAGTTCTTC.

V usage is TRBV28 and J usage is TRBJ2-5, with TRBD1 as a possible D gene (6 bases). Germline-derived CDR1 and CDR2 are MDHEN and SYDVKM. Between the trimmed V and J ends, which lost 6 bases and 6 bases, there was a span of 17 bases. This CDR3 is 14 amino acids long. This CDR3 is CASSKTQGLQTQYF. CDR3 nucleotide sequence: TGTGCCAGCAGCAAAACGCAGGGGTTGCAGACCCAGTACTTC.

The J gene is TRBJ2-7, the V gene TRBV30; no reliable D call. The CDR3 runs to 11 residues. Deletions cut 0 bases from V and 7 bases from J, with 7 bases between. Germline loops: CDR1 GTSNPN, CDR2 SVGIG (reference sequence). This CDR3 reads CAWSVKGEQYF. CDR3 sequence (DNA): TGTGCCTGGAGTGTAAAGGGTGAGCAGTACTTC.

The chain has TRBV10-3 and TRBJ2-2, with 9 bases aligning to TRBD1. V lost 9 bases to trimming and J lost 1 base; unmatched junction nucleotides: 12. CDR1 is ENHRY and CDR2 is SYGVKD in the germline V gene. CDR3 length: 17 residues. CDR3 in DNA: TGTGCCATTGGGACAGGGTCAGTACCATTGAACACCGGGGAGCTGTTTTTT. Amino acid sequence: CAIGTGSVPLNTGELFF.

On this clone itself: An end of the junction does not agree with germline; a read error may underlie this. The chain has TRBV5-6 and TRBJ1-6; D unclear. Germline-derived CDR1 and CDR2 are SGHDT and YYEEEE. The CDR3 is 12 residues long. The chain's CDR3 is CASSSYNSPLHF. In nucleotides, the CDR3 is TGTGCCAGCAGCTCCTACAATTCACCCCTCCACTTT.

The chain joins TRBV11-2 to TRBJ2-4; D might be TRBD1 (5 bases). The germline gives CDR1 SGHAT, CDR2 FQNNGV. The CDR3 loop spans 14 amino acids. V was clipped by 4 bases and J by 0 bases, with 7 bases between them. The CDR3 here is CASSYDRAKNIQYF. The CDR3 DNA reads TGTGCCAGCAGCTATGACAGAGCCAAAAACATTCAGTACTTC.

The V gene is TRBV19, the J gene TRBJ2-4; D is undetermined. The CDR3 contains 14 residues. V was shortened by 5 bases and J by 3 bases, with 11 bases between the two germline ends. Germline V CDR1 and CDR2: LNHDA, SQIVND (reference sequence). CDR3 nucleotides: TGTGCCAGTAGTGACGGACGACTCAAAAACATTCAGTACTTC. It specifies CASSDGRLKNIQYF.

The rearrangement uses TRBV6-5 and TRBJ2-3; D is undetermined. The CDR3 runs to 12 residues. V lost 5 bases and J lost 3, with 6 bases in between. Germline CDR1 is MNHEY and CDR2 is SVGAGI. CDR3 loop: CASSPRTDTQYF. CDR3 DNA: TGTGCCAGCAGTCCTAGGACAGATACGCAGTATTTT.

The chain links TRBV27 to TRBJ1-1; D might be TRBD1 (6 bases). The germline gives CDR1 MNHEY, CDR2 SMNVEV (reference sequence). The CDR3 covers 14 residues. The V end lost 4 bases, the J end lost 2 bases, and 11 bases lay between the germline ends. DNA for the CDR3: TGTGCCAGCAGTTCCTACAGGGTTAACACTGAAGCTTTCTTT. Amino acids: CASSSYRVNTEAFF.

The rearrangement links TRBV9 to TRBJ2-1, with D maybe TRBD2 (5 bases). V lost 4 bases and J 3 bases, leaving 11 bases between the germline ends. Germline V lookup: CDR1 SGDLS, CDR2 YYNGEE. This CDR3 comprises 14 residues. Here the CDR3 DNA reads TGTGCCAGCAGCCTCGACGGGATCTACAATGAGCAGTTCTTC. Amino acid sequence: CASSLDGIYNEQFF. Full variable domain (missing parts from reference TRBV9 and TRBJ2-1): DSGVTQTPKHLITATGQRVTLRCSPRSGDLSVYWYQQSLDQGLQFLIQYYNGEERAKGNILERFSAQQFPDLHSELNLSSLELGDSALYFCASSLDGIYNEQFFGPGTRLTVL.

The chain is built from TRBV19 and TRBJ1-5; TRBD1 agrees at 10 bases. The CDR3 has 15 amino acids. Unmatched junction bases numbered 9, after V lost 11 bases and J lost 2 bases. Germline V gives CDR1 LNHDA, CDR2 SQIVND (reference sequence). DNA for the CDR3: TGTGCCGGGGGGTCCGGGACAGGGGGCAATCAGCCCCAGCATTTT. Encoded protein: CAGGSGTGGNQPQHF.

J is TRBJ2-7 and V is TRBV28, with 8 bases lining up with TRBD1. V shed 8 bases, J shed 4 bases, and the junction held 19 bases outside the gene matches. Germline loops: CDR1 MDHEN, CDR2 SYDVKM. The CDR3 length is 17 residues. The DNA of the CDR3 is TGTGCCAGCTACATAGTCGCTTTGGGACAGGACGAATACGAGCAGTACTTC. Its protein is CASYIVALGQDEYEQYF.

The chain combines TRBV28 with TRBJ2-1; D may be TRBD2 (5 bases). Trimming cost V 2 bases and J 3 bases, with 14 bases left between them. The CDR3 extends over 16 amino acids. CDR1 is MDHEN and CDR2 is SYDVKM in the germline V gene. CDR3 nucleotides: TGTGCCAGCAGTTTACGGGTGTCTAGCCTCTACAATGAGCAGTTCTTC. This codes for CASSLRVSSLYNEQFF.

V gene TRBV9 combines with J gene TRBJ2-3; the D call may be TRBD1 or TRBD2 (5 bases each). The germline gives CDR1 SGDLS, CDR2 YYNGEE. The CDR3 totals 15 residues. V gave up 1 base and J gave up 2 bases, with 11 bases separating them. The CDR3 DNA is TGTGCCAGCAGCGTAATGGGGACCCCCACAGATACGCAGTATTTT. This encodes CASSVMGTPTDTQYF.